The source of this TCR beta chain is a study of blood T cell repertoires in COVID-19. In the study overall: Spain, Italy and the United States supplied samples that represented acute and convalescent COVID-19. T cells, B-cell-depleted T cells, or PBMCs provided the cDNA or gDNA that served as material.

This CDR3 contains 13 residues. Trimming removed 5 bases from V and 3 bases from J; junction bases left unmatched: 3. Per the germline V gene, CDR1 is MNHEY and CDR2 is SMNVEV (reference sequence). Original processing notes: Reference gene primer amplification gave estimated nucleated cell counts. Sequencing was performed with immunoSEQ multiplex PCR; in TCRdb, only in-frame clones are kept and a portion is missing. D and trimming come from the DNA, and the V and J calls and clone size come from that table. The sample comprises fewer than 250,000 clones, 70% to 90% of which are singletons, and approximately 4.5% rests with the top ten.

The sequencing input was peripheral blood. The gene calls are TRBV27 and TRBJ2-7; 8 positions agree with TRBD2. This sequence was found in a human donor in a cohort sampled during active COVID-19. This chain's CDR3 is CASSITSGYEQYF. CDR3 DNA: TGTGCCAGCAGTATAACTAGCGGCTACGAGCAGTACTTC.